The 10 T cell receptor beta chains given below trace back to one sample, sequenced in a study of graft-versus-host responses after intestinal transplantation. Repertoires were generated with immunoSEQ multiplex PCR, while TCRdb's copy carries only in-frame clones and drops some. The sample records tens of thousands of clones, more than 85% being singletons. For these receptors, no antigen is known. The input for sequencing was unstimulated CD8+ T cells sorted from spleen or lymph node cells, taken before transplant. The receptors stem from a human donor who was the organ donor for an intestinal transplant.

The chain joins TRBV30 to TRBJ1-1, with TRBD1 identical over 7 bases. The CDR3 has 13 amino acids. Germline V lookup: CDR1 GTSNPN, CDR2 SVGIG (reference sequence). The junction had 2 bases not matched to a gene; V was cut back by 1 base and J by 3 bases. In DNA, the CDR3 is TGTGCCTGGAGTGCACAGGGGTACACTGAAGCTTTCTTT. As protein: CAWSAQGYTEAFF.

The V gene is TRBV7-2, the J gene TRBJ2-3; D may match TRBD1 or TRBD2 (6 bases each). The CDR3 has 15 amino acids. The germline V gene has CDR1 SGHTA and CDR2 FQGNSA. V was clipped by 1 base and J by 5 bases, with 13 bases between them. The CDR3 coding sequence is TGTGCCAGCAGCTTAGTCCGCAGGGGAGGAGATACGCAGTATTTT. This sequence encodes CASSLVRRGGDTQYF. Complete variable domain (other parts from reference TRBV7-2 and TRBJ2-3): GAGVSQSPSNKVTEKGKDVELRCDPISGHTALYWYRQSLGQGLEFLIYFQGNSAPDKSGLPSDRFSAERTGGSVSTLTIQRTQQEDSAVYLCASSLVRRGGDTQYFGPGTRLTVL.

The V gene is TRBV19, the J gene TRBJ1-2; 11 bases match TRBD1. Trimming cost V 6 bases and J 2 bases; bases outside gene matches: 8. The germline CDR1 and CDR2 sequences are LNHDA and SQIVND (reference sequence). The length of the CDR3 is 16 residues. The CDR3 bases are TGTGCCAGTAGCCTCCCCGGGACAGGGGGAAACTATGGCTACACCTTC. It yields the protein CASSLPGTGGNYGYTF.

This chain links TRBV4-2 with TRBJ1-1, with 7 nucleotides matching TRBD1. CDR1 and CDR2 (germline): LGHNA, YNFKEQ. The junction had 8 bases not matched to a gene; V was cut back by 5 bases and J by 5 bases. This CDR3 has 14 amino acids. CDR3 nucleotide sequence: TGTGCCAGCAGCTTAGGGGCAGGGGGTACTGAAGCTTTCTTT. This sequence encodes CASSLGAGGTEAFF.

The chain recombines TRBV19 with TRBJ1-6; TRBD1 aligns across 7 bases. The CDR3 has 14 amino acids. Losses at the gene ends were 5 bases for V and 5 bases for J; bases not matched to a gene: 3. Germline CDR1 and CDR2: LNHDA and SQIVND (reference sequence). The CDR3 DNA is TGTGCCAGTAGTCTTACAGGGGATAATTCACCCCTCCACTTT. It is translated as CASSLTGDNSPLHF.

The rearrangement joins TRBV29-1 to TRBJ2-7; TRBD2 is a possible D gene (6 bases). CDR3 length equals 13 residues. With 4 bases removed from V and 6 bases from J, the gap between germline ends came to 16 bases. Looked up from germline, CDR1 is SQVTM and CDR2 is ANQGSEA. The CDR3 DNA reads as TGCAGCGTTGTTGACGGGGACTTTGGCGAGCAGTACTTC. This sequence encodes CSVVDGDFGEQYF.

The chain carries TRBV28 and TRBJ2-3; no clear D. The CDR3 extends over 15 amino acids. Germline V lookup: CDR1 MDHEN, CDR2 SYDVKM. Trimming removed 2 bases at V and 2 bases at J, with 11 bases between. CDR3 nucleotide sequence: TGTGCCAGCAGTTTAGGTATGGGAACCACAGATACGCAGTATTTT. Protein product: CASSLGMGTTDTQYF. The full variable domain, rest sourced from reference TRBV28 and TRBJ2-3, is DVKVTQSSRYLVKRTGEKVFLECVQDMDHENMFWYRQDPGLGLRLIYFSYDVKMKEKGDIPEGYSVSREKKERFSLILESASTNQTSMYLCASSLGMGTTDTQYFGPGTRLTVL.

V and J are TRBV7-2 and TRBJ2-3, with TRBD2 matching over 10 bases. Germline V gives CDR1 SGHTA, CDR2 FQGNSA. The CDR3 length is 17 residues. After removal of 3 bases from V and 0 bases from J, the junction contained 6 bases not matched to a gene. The DNA of the CDR3 is TGTGCCAGCAGCTTTCCTAGCGGGAGCCGCAGCACAGATACGCAGTATTTT. Amino acids: CASSFPSGSRSTDTQYF.

The rearrangement joins TRBV5-1 to TRBJ1-1, with 8 bases aligning to TRBD1. Looked up from germline, CDR1 is SGHRS and CDR2 is YFSETQ. V lost 7 bases, J lost 2 bases, and 13 bases stayed unmatched. This CDR3 comprises 16 residues. The CDR3 loop reads CASYLFPDRVNTEAFF. The CDR3 DNA reads as TGCGCCAGCTATCTTTTCCCGGACAGGGTCAACACTGAAGCTTTCTTT.

The genes are TRBV13 and TRBJ2-7, with D unresolved. The CDR3 is 12 amino acids. V lost 1 base to trimming and J lost 1 base, with 2 bases between them. Germline lookup yields CDR1 PRHDT and CDR2 FYEKMQ (reference sequence). The DNA for the CDR3 is TGTGCCAGCAGCTTAGTATCCTACGAGCAGTACTTC. Translating gives CASSLVSYEQYF.